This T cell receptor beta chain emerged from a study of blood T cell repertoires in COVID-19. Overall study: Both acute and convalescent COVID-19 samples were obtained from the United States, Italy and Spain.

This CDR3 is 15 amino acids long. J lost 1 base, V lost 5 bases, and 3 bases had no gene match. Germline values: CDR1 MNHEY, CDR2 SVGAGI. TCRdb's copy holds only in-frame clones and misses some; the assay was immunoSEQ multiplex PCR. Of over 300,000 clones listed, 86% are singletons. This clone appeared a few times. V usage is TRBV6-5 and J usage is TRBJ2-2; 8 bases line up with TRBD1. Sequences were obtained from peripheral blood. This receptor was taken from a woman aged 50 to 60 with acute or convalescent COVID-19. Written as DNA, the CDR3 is TGTGCCAGCAGTAGGGACAGGAAGAACACCGGGGAGCTGTTTTTT. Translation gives CASSRDRKNTGELFF.